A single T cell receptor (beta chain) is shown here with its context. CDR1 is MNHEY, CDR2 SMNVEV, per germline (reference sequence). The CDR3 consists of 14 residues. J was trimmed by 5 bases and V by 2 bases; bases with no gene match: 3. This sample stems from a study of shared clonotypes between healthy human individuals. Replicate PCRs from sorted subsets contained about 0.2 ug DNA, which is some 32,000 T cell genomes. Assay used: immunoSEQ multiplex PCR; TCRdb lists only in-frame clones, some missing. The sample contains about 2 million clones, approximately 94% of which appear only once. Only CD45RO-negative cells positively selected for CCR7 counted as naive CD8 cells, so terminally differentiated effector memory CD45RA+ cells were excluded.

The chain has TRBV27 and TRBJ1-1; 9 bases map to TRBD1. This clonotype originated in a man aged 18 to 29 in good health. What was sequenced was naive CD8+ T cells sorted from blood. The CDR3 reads CASSLTGGATEAFF. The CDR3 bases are TGTGCCAGCAGTTTAACAGGGGGCGCGACTGAAGCTTTCTTT.